Sequencing of this TCR beta chain was carried out in a study of cytomegalovirus exposure and HLA in healthy donors. Study-wide findings and caveats: Most sequenced TCRs were rare (though some public TCRs occurred in many donors).

Sequencing used immunoSEQ multiplex PCR; TCRdb keeps in-frame clones, though not all of them. This sample carries 100,000 to 150,000 clones, about 88% of them seen once, and the ten largest clones take around 1.5%. This CDR3 has 14 residues. The germline gives CDR1 LNHNV, CDR2 YYDKDF (reference sequence). The ends were cut back, 2 bases at V and 6 bases at J, with 13 bases in the middle. A word on this clone: The antigen is undetermined.

The V gene is TRBV15, the J gene TRBJ1-2; D is perhaps TRBD1 (6 bases). The sequence derives from a man aged 25 to 40 in good health and CMV-seronegative. The sample comprised PBMCs. CDR3 in amino acids: CATSRSQGTDGYTF. CDR3 DNA sequence: TGTGCCACCAGCAGATCCCAGGGGACGGATGGCTACACCTTC.